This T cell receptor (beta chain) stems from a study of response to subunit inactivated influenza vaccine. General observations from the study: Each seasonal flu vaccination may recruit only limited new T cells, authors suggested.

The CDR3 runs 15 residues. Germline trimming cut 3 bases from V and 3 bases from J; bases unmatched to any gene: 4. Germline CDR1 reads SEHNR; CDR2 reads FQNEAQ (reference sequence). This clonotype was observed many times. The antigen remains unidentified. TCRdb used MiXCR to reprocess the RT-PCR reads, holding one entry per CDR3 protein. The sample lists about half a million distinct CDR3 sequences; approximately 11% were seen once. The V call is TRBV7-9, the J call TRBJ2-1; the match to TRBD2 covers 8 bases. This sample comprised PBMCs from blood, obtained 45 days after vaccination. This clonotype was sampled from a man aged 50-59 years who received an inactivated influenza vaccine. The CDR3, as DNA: TGTGCCAGCAGCTTCGGGGGGGACTTCTACAATGAGCAGTTCTTC. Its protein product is CASSFGGDFYNEQFF.